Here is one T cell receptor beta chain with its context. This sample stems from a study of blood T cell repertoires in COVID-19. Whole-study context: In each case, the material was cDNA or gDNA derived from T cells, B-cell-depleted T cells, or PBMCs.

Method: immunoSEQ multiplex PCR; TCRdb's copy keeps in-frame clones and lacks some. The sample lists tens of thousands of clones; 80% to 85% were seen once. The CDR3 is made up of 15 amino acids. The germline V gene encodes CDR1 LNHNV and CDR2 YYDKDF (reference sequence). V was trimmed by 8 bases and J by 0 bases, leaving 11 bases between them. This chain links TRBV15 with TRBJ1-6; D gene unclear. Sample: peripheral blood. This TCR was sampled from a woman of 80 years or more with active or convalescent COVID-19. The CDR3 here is CATRRGSSYNSPLHF. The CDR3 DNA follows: TGTGCCACCCGAAGAGGGAGCTCCTATAATTCACCCCTCCACTTT.